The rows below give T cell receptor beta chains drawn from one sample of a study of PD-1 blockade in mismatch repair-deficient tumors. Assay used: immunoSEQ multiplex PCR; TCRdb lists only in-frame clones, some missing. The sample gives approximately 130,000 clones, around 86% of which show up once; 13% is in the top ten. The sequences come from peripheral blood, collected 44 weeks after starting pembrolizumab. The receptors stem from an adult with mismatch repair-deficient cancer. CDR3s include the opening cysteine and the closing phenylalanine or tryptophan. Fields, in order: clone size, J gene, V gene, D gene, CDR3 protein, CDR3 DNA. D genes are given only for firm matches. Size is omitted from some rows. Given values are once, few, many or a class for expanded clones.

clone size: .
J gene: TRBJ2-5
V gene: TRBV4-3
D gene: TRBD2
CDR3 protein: CASSPLRLAGGQETQYF
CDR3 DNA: TGCGCCAGCAGCCCCCTCCGACTAGCGGGAGGGCAAGAGACCCAGTACTTC

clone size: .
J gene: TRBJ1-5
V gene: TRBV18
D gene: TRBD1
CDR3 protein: CASSQTITGGHQPQHF
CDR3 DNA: TGTGCCAGCTCACAAACAATAACAGGGGGGCATCAGCCCCAGCATTTT

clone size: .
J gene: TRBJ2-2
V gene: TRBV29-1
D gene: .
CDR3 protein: CSVTGAGGELFF
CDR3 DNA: TGCAGCGTGACGGGGGCGGGCGGGGAGCTGTTTTTT

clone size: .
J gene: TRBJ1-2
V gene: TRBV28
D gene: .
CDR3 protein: CASFGMPRDGALANYGYTF
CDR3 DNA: TGTGCCAGCTTCGGGATGCCCCGGGACGGAGCCCTAGCTAACTATGGCTACACCTTC

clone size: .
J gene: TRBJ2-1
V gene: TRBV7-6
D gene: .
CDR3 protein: CASSPRALLGHEQFF
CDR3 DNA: TGTGCCAGCAGCCCCAGGGCCCTGTTGGGCCATGAGCAGTTCTTC

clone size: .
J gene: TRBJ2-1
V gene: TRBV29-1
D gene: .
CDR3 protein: CSVEGPGREQFF
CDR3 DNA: TGCAGCGTTGAAGGTCCGGGCCGTGAGCAGTTCTTC

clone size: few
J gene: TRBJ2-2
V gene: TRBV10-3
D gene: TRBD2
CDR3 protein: CAIRASSGNTGELFF
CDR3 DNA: TGTGCCATCAGAGCCTCTAGCGGGAACACCGGGGAGCTGTTTTTT

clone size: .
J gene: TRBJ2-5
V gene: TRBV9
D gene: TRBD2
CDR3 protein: CASSATSAQETQYF
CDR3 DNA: TGTGCCAGCAGCGCGACTAGCGCCCAAGAGACCCAGTACTTC

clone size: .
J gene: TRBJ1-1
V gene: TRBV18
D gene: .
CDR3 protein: CASSPPNQANTEAFF
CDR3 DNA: TGTGCCAGCTCACCACCGAACCAGGCAAACACTGAAGCTTTCTTT

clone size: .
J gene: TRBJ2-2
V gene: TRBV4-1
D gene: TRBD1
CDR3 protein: CASSQVVDRVNTGELFF
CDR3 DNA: TGCGCCAGCAGCCAAGTTGTCGACAGGGTGAACACCGGGGAGCTGTTTTTT

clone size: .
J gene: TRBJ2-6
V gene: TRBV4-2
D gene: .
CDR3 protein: CASSQVGGGAGANVLTF
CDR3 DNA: TGTGCCAGCAGCCAAGTTGGAGGGGGCGCTGGGGCCAACGTCCTGACTTTC

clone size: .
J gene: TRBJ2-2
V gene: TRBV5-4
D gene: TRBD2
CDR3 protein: CASSSGLAGGPTGELFF
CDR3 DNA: TGTGCCAGCAGTTCCGGGCTAGCGGGAGGGCCAACCGGGGAGCTGTTTTTT

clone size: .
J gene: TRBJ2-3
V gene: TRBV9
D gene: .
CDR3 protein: CASSGDFASTDTQYF
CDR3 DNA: TGTGCCAGCAGCGGGGACTTTGCTAGCACAGATACGCAGTATTTT

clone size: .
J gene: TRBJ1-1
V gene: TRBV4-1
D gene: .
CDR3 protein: CASSQWVTVLNTEAFF
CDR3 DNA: TGCGCCAGCAGCCAATGGGTAACAGTATTGAACACTGAAGCTTTCTTT

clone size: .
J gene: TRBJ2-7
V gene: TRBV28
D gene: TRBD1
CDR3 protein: CASAPGQVTFAHYEQYF
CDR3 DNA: TGTGCCAGCGCTCCGGGACAGGTCACCTTTGCCCACTACGAGCAGTACTTC

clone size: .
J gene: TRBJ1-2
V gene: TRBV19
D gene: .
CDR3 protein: CASKGDMAPGYGYTF
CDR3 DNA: TGTGCCAGTAAGGGGGACATGGCGCCGGGCTATGGCTACACCTTC